Listed below are T cell receptor beta chains from one sample, sequenced in a study of blood T cell repertoires in COVID-19. Assay: immunoSEQ multiplex PCR; the TCRdb copy retains only in-frame clones and omits some. The sample includes 25,000 to 30,000 clones, roughly nine tenths of them seen just once. The sequenced sample was peripheral blood. These receptors were collected from a human donor in a cohort sampled during active COVID-19. Each CDR3 is given with its conserved first and last residue. A D gene is named only where the DNA matches it firmly. Only some rows state a clone size, as once, few, many or a class for expanded clones.

size: -
V: TRBV3-1/TRBV3-2
length: 15
J: TRBJ1-2
D: -
CDR3: CASSQGSILGIEATF

size: -
V: TRBV6-5
length: 13
J: TRBJ2-7
D: -
CDR3: CASSYGGHYEQYF

size: -
V: TRBV6-6
length: 15
J: TRBJ2-1
D: TRBD2
CDR3: CASSAPGGLHNEQFF

size: -
V: TRBV7-6
length: 15
J: TRBJ2-5
D: TRBD2
CDR3: CASSLALAGAGTQYF

size: -
V: TRBV4-2
length: 17
J: TRBJ2-3
D: TRBD2
CDR3: CASSQDGTSGNADTQYF

size: -
V: TRBV29-1
length: 14
J: TRBJ1-1
D: TRBD1
CDR3: CSGGKQGAYTEAFF

size: -
V: TRBV29-1
length: 13
J: TRBJ1-1
D: -
CDR3: CSVEWAGTNEAFF

size: -
V: TRBV12-5
length: 17
J: TRBJ2-5
D: TRBD1
CDR3: CASGLEPGTGHQETQYF

size: -
V: TRBV4-2
length: 15
J: TRBJ2-7
D: TRBD1
CDR3: CASSQDRQGVYEQYF

size: -
V: TRBV6-1
length: 18
J: TRBJ2-3
D: -
CDR3: CASSEGGQGWVRTDTQYF

size: -
V: TRBV18
length: 16
J: TRBJ2-1
D: TRBD2
CDR3: CASSPVAAGGYNEQFF

size: -
V: TRBV5-1
length: 16
J: TRBJ2-7
D: -
CDR3: CASSLGGGGETYEQYF

size: -
V: TRBV7-8
length: 16
J: TRBJ1-2
D: -
CDR3: CASSLAPPGNNYGYTF

size: -
V: TRBV5-1
length: 14
J: TRBJ2-3
D: -
CDR3: CASSLPSGTDTQYF

size: -
V: TRBV5-4
length: 18
J: TRBJ1-6
D: TRBD1
CDR3: CASSLDRQGGLDHSPLHF

size: -
V: TRBV5-1
length: 16
J: TRBJ2-5
D: TRBD2
CDR3: CASSSGTSGGQETQYF

size: -
V: TRBV3-1/TRBV3-2
length: 15
J: TRBJ2-7
D: -
CDR3: CASSQQWRGQGEQYF

size: -
V: TRBV27
length: 17
J: TRBJ1-4
D: TRBD1
CDR3: CASSAQTAGGPPEKLFF

size: -
V: TRBV19
length: 16
J: TRBJ2-2
D: TRBD1
CDR3: CASSLSGGYRAGELFF

size: once
V: TRBV11-2
length: 19
J: TRBJ2-2
D: -
CDR3: CASSRSSTGFYLEAGELFF